The entry that follows covers one TCR beta chain sequence. The antigen is not known. This record belongs to a study of cytomegalovirus exposure and HLA in healthy donors. Study context: An early data release held 75 million to 100 million unique TCRs from HLA-typed donors. Notes on the study in general: Under in vitro conditions, three CMV-associated chains were confirmed as specific for CMV antigens. TCR beta chains numbering under 200 were designated cytomegalovirus-associated.

The donors, nominally healthy at sampling, likely had unrecorded immune exposures. CDR3 size: 15 residues. In germline, CDR1 is PRHDT, CDR2 FYEKMQ (reference sequence). Trimming took 9 bases from V and 0 from J, leaving 17 bases between them. Primers for the PCR totalled 60 Vbeta and 13 Jbeta. The method was immunoSEQ multiplex PCR; TCRdb's version includes in-frame clones alone and lacks a portion of them. Of approximately 170,000 clones in the sample, under 85% were seen once. Sequencing was performed on PBMCs. The receptor comes from a woman aged 18-29 years in good health and CMV-seronegative. The rearrangement joins TRBV13 to TRBJ1-2; no definite D call. The CDR3 sequence is CASTERTGANYGYTF. Here the CDR3 DNA reads TGTGCCAGTACTGAAAGGACGGGAGCTAACTATGGCTACACCTTC.